This T cell receptor (beta chain) derives from a study of blood T cell repertoires in COVID-19. Authors' processing steps: By means of reference gene primer amplification, nucleated cell counts were estimated. Sequenced by immunoSEQ multiplex PCR; TCRdb stores in-frame clones only, minus some. V, J and clone size were drawn from that table, and D and trimming were deduced from the DNA. Of around 50,000 clones in the sample, about four fifths are singletons; the top ten hold roughly a fifth. Sequencing input: peripheral blood. This receptor was identified in a woman aged 60-70 years with acute or convalescent COVID-19.

The CDR3 DNA reads TGTGCCAGCAGCCAAGCCACTTCGGGCTCCTACAATGAGCAGTTCTTC. Translated: CASSQATSGSYNEQFF. V is TRBV4-2 and J is TRBJ2-1, with D unclear. Germline CDR1 LGHNA, CDR2 YNFKEQ. Between the trimmed V and J ends, which lost 1 base and 0 bases, there was a span of 10 bases. This CDR3 spans 16 amino acids.